This is a list of T cell receptor beta chains from one sample in a study of cytotoxic CD8 clonotypes in ibrutinib-treated CLL. Sequencing was performed with immunoSEQ multiplex PCR; in TCRdb, only in-frame clones are kept and a portion is missing. The sample includes roughly 250,000 clones, under 80% of them seen just once. The input for sequencing was PBMCs, taken after 24 months of ibrutinib treatment. The receptors derive from a human donor with chronic lymphocytic leukemia. CDR3s include the opening cysteine and the closing phenylalanine or tryptophan. The D gene is left open where the match is weak. The listing skips clone size in some rows; elsewhere it reads once, few, many or a size class.

V,D,J,size,DNA,CDR3
TRBV12-5,-,TRBJ2-3,few,TGTGCTAGTGGCGTTGGGGGTACGGATACGCAGTATTTT,CASGVGGTDTQYF
TRBV19,TRBD2,TRBJ2-7,once,TGTGCCAGTAGTATAGCGGGAGGGCCTTACGAGCAGTACTTC,CASSIAGGPYEQYF
TRBV18,TRBD2,TRBJ2-2,-,TGTGCCAGCTCACCCGGGACTAGCGGGACTAACGGGGAGCTGTTTTTT,CASSPGTSGTNGELFF
TRBV14,TRBD2,TRBJ2-5,few,TGTGCCAGCAGCCAAGACGGGACTAGCGTACAAGAGACCCAGTACTTC,CASSQDGTSVQETQYF
TRBV13,TRBD1,TRBJ1-1,-,TGTGCCAGCAGCCCCAGACAGGGGAGGTCCACTGAAGCTTTCTTT,CASSPRQGRSTEAFF
TRBV27,-,TRBJ1-2,many,TGTGCCAGCAGTCCCCAAACAGGTCACTATGGCTACACCTTC,CASSPQTGHYGYTF
TRBV6-1,-,TRBJ1-5,-,TGTGCCAGCAGTCAGAATCGGGGGCTCGGTCAGCCCCAGCATTTT,CASSQNRGLGQPQHF
TRBV6-5,TRBD1,TRBJ1-4,-,TGTGCCAGCAGTTACGTGGGGACAGGGGCGGAAAAACTGTTTTTT,CASSYVGTGAEKLFF
TRBV18,-,TRBJ1-5,-,TGTGCCAGCTCGGACTTAGTTGGAAACAATCAGCCCCAGCATTTT,CASSDLVGNNQPQHF
TRBV18,-,TRBJ2-5,-,TGTGCCAGCTCACCAGGAGGGGGCGTTGAGACCCAGTACTTC,CASSPGGGVETQYF
TRBV7-2,-,TRBJ2-1,-,TGTGCCAGCAGCTTAGGGCACTACAATGAGCAGTTCTTC,CASSLGHYNEQFF
TRBV7-2,-,TRBJ2-2,-,TGTGCCAGCAGCTTATATTTTCAAGGGGAGCTGTTTTTT,CASSLYFQGELFF
TRBV15,-,TRBJ1-2,-,TGTGCCACCAGCAGAGACGACAGTCCCTATGGCTACACCTTC,CATSRDDSPYGYTF
TRBV28,-,TRBJ2-4,-,TGTGCCAGCAGCCGTTCCGACACCCATCCCCTCTTC,CASSRSDTHPLF
TRBV20-1,-,TRBJ2-7,-,TGCAGTGCTAGAGGGACCTCGGACAAGTACTTC,CSARGTSDKYF
TRBV6-5,-,TRBJ1-3,-,TGTGCCAGCAAACTCGGGGCCTCTGGAAACACCATATATTTT,CASKLGASGNTIYF
TRBV19,-,TRBJ2-7,-,TGTGCCAGTAGTATACCCGGCTCCTACGAGCAGTACTTC,CASSIPGSYEQYF